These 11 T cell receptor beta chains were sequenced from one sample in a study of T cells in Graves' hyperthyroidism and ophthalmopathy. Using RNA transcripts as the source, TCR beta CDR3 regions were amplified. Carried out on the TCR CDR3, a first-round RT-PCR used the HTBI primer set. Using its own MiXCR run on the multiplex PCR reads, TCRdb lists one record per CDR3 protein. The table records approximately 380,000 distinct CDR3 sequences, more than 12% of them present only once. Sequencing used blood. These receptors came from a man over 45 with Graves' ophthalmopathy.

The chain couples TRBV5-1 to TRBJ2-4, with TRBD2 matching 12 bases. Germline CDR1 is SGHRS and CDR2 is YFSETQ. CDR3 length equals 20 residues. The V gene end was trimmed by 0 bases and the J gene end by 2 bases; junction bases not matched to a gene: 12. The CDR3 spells CASSLGATSGSDWSKNIQYF. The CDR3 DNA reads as TGCGCCAGCAGCTTGGGGGCGACTAGCGGGAGTGATTGGTCCAAAAACATTCAGTACTTC.

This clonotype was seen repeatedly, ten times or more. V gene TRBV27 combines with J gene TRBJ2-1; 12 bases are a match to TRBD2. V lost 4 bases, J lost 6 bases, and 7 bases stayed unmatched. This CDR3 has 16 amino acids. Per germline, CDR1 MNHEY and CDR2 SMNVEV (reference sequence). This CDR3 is CASSSRTSGIVNEQFF. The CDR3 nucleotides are TGTGCCAGCAGTTCGAGGACTAGCGGGATAGTCAATGAGCAGTTCTTC.

The DNA of the CDR3 is TGTGCTAGTGGTTCGCAAACCGGTGGGGGCACTGAAGCTTTCTTT. Its protein product is CASGSQTGGGTEAFF. The V call is TRBV12-5, the J call TRBJ1-1; tentatively, D is TRBD1 (5 bases). This CDR3 is built from 15 residues. V lost 4 bases and J 4 bases, leaving 16 bases between the germline ends. Germline V lookup: CDR1 LGHNT, CDR2 FRNRAP.

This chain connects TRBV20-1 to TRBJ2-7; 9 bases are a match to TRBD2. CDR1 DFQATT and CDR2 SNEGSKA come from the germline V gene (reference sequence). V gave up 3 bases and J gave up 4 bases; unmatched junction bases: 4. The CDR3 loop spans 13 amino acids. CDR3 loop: CSARRLAAYEQYF. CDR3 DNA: TGCAGTGCTAGGAGACTAGCGGCATACGAGCAGTACTTC.

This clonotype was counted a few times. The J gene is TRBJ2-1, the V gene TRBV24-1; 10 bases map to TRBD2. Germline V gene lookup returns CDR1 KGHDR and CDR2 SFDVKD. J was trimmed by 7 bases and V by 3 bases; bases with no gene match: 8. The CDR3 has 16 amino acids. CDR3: CATSDHLAGGRNEQFF. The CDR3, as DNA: TGTGCCACCAGTGATCATTTAGCGGGAGGTAGAAATGAGCAGTTCTTC.

This chain's CDR3 is CASSVASGRSYNEQFF. The CDR3 bases are TGTGCCAGCAGCGTAGCTAGCGGGAGGAGTTACAATGAGCAGTTCTTC. This chain joins TRBV9 and TRBJ2-1, with TRBD2 matching 11 bases. CDR1 and CDR2 from the germline V gene are SGDLS and YYNGEE. The CDR3 length is 16 residues. J was trimmed by 4 bases and V by 0 bases; bases with no gene match: 3.

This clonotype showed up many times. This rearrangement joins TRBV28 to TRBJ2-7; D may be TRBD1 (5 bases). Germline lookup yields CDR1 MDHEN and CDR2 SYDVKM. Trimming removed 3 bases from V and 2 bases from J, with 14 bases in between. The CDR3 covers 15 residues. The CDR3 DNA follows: TGTGCCAGCAGTTTCCCAGGGTTATTCCCCTACGAGCAGTACTTC. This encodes CASSFPGLFPYEQYF.

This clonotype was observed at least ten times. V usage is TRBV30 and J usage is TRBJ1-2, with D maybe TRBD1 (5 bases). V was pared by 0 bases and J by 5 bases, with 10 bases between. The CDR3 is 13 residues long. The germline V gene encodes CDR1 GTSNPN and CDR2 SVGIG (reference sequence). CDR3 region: CAWSVPGRYGYTF. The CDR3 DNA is TGTGCCTGGAGTGTACCGGGGCGATATGGCTACACCTTC.

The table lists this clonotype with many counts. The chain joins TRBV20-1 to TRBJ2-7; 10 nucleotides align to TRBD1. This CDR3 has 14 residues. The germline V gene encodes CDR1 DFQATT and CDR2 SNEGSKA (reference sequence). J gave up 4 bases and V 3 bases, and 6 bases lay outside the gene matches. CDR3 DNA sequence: TGCAGTGCTAGTTTCGGGACAGGGGTGTACGAGCAGTACTTC. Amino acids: CSASFGTGVYEQYF.

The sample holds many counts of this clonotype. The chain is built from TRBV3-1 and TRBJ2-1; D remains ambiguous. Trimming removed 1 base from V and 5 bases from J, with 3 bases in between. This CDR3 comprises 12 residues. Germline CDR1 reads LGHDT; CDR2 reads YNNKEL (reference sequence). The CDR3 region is CASSQANNEQFF. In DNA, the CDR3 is TGTGCCAGCAGCCAAGCTAACAATGAGCAGTTCTTC.

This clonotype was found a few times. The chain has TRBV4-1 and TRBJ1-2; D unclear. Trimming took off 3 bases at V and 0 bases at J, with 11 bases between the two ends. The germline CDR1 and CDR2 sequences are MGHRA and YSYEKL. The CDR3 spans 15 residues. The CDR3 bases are TGCGCCAGCAGCCACGCTTTGGGGACTAACTATGGCTACACCTTC. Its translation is CASSHALGTNYGYTF.